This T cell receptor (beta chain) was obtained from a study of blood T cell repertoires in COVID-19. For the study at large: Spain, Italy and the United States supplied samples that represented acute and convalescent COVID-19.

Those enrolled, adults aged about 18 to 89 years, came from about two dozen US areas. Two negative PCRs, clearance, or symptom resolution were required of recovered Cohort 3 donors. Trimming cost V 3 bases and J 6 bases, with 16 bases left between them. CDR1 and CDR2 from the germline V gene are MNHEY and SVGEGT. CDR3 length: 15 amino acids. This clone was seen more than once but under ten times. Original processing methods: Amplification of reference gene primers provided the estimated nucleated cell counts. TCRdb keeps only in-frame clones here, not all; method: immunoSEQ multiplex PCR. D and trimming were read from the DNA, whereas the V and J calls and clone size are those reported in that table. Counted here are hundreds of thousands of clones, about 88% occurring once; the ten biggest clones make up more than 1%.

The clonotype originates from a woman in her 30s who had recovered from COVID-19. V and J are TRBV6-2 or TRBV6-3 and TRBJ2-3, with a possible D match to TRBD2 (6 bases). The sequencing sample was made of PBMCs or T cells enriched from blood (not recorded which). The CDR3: CASSYRLPRDDTQYF. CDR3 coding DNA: TGTGCCAGCAGTTATCGGCTTCCGCGGGACGATACGCAGTATTTT.